This TCR beta chain is drawn from a study of control samples from healthy donors and cancer patients. The germline CDR1 and CDR2 sequences are MNHEY and SMNVEV (reference sequence). The CDR3 extends over 16 amino acids. V was pared by 0 bases and J by 2 bases, with 3 bases of the junction left unmatched. Sequencing used immunoSEQ multiplex PCR; TCRdb keeps in-frame clones, though not all of them. This table has roughly 120,000 clones, roughly 91% appearing once. The clonotype was recovered from a man aged 45-60 years with head and neck cancer. Sample: PBMCs. V gene TRBV27 combines with J gene TRBJ2-1, with 8 bases matching TRBD2. The DNA of the CDR3 is TGTGCCAGCAGTTTATCGGGACTAGGGCCCTACAATGAGCAGTTCTTC. Protein: CASSLSGLGPYNEQFF.